Each of the 4 T cell receptor beta chains below was sequenced from the same sample in a study of T cells in Graves' hyperthyroidism and ophthalmopathy. RNA transcripts were the template for amplifying TCR beta CDR3 regions. First-round RT-PCR with HTBI primers amplified the TCR CDR3 region. Each CDR3 protein is one row after TCRdb ran MiXCR on the multiplex PCR reads. Of about 720,000 distinct CDR3 sequences in the sample, roughly 20% were seen once. Source material: blood. These receptors came from a woman aged 45 to 65 with Graves' hyperthyroidism that later progressed to Graves' ophthalmopathy.

This clonotype was seen ten or more times. The rearrangement uses TRBV2 and TRBJ2-5, with 8 bases fitting TRBD2. The CDR3 contains 14 residues. Germline V gene lookup returns CDR1 SNHLY and CDR2 FYNNEI. J lost 3 bases, V lost 5 bases, and 5 bases had no gene match. CDR3 in amino acids: CASSHELAEETQYF. The CDR3 bases are TGTGCCAGCAGTCACGAACTAGCGGAAGAGACCCAGTACTTC. The full variable domain, completed using reference TRBV2 and TRBJ2-5, is EPEVTQTPSHQVTQMGQEVILRCVPISNHLYFYWYRQILGQKVEFLVSFYNNEISEKSEIFDDQFSVERPDGSNFTLKIRSTKLEDSAMYFCASSHELAEETQYFGPGTRLLVL.

V gene TRBV19 combines with J gene TRBJ1-6; 7 bases map to TRBD1. Per the germline V gene, CDR1 is LNHDA and CDR2 is SQIVND (reference sequence). Losses at the gene ends were 4 bases for V and 7 bases for J; bases not matched to a gene: 4. The CDR3 extends over 14 amino acids. In DNA, the CDR3 is TGTGCCAGTAGTAGGGGGACAGCCAATTCACCCCTCCACTTT. Encoded protein: CASSRGTANSPLHF.

This clonotype was counted a few times. The J gene is TRBJ2-7, the V gene TRBV5-4; a possible D gene is TRBD1 (6 bases). The germline gives CDR1 SGHNT, CDR2 YYREEE (reference sequence). The CDR3 totals 15 residues. Trimming left V 1 base short and J 6 bases short, with 17 bases between. This CDR3 is CASSLPGARSREQYF. Here the CDR3 DNA reads TGTGCCAGCAGCTTGCCAGGGGCGAGGTCACGCGAGCAGTACTTC.

This clonotype was picked up many times. The chain employs TRBV18 and TRBJ1-1, with D tentatively TRBD1 (5 bases). Trimming shortened V by 1 base and J by 5 bases, and 8 bases separated the two germline ends. The CDR3 contains 13 residues. CDR1 KGHSH and CDR2 LQKENI come from the germline V gene. CDR3: CASSPQGLTEAFF. Here the CDR3 DNA reads TGTGCCAGCTCACCACAGGGGCTGACTGAAGCTTTCTTT. The variable domain in full, with the rest retrieved from reference TRBV18 and TRBJ1-1, is NAGVMQNPRHLVRRRGQEARLRCSPMKGHSHVYWYRQLPEEGLKFMVYLQKENIIDESGMPKERFSAEFPKEGPSILRIQQVVRGDSAAYFCASSPQGLTEAFFGQGTRLTVV.